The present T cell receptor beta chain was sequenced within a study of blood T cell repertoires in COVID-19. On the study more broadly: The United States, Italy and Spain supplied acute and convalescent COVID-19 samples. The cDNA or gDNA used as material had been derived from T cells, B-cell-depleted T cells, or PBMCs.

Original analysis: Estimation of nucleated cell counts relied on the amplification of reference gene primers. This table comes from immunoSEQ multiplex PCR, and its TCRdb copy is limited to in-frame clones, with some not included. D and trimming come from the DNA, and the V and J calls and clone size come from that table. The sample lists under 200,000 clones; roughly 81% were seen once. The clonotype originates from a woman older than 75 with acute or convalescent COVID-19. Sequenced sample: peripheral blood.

CDR3 in amino acids: CASSPIGAGGPTDTQYF. Here the CDR3 DNA reads TGTGCCAGCAGCCCCATCGGAGCGGGAGGGCCCACAGATACGCAGTATTTT. V usage is TRBV7-3 and J usage is TRBJ2-3; 10 nucleotides align to TRBD2. The CDR3 has 17 residues. V shed 5 bases and J 2 bases; nucleotides not matched to a gene: 10. Germline CDR1 SGHTA, CDR2 FQGTGA.